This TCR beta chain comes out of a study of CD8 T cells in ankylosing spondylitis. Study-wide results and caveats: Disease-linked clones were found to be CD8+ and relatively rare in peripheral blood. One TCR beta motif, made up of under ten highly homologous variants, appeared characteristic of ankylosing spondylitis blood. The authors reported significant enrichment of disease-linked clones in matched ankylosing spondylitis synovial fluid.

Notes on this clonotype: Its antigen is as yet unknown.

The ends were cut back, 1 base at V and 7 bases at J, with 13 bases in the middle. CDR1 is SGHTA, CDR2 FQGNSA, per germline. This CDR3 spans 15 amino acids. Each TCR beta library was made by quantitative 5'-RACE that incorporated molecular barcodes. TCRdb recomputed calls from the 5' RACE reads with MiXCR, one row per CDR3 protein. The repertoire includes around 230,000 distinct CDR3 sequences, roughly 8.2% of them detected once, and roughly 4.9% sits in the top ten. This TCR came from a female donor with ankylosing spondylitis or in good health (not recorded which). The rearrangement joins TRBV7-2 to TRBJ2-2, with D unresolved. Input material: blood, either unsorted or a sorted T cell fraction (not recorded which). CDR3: CASSLEGGVVGELFF. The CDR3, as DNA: TGTGCCAGCAGCTTAGAAGGTGGCGTTGTCGGGGAGCTGTTTTTT.